This T cell receptor (beta chain) was recovered during a study of T cells in Graves' hyperthyroidism and ophthalmopathy. Overall study results and limits: In blood, most of the thyroid clonotypes expanded above 0.001 were also present.

Researchers amplified the TCR beta CDR3 regions from RNA transcripts. The HTBI set primed first-round TCR CDR3 RT-PCR. TCRdb processed the multiplex PCR reads anew with MiXCR; each CDR3 protein has one entry. The table has fewer than 300,000 distinct CDR3 sequences, around 25% seen once. Diagnostic decisions used clinical symptoms, serum thyroxine and TRAb, thyroid ultrasound and orbital computed tomography. Fresh peripheral blood, around 9.2 ml of it, supplied the PBMCs. This CDR3 region has 13 residues. Trimming removed 6 bases from V and 9 bases from J, with 15 bases in between. As regards this clonotype: The target antigen is unknown.

V usage is TRBV12-3 or TRBV12-4 and J usage is TRBJ2-1, with D possibly matching TRBD2 (6 bases). The specimen sequenced was blood. The sequence derives from a man in his forties with Graves' hyperthyroidism that later progressed to Graves' ophthalmopathy. CDR3: CASRRLAIAEQFF. The DNA of the CDR3 is TGTGCCAGCAGGCGCCTAGCGATAGCTGAGCAGTTCTTC.